These T cell receptor beta chains were read from a single sample in a study of T cell repertoires in cytomegalovirus infection. Their antigen targets remain unknown. Each CDR3 protein gets one entry after TCRdb re-called the reads with MiXCR. Counted here are about 830,000 distinct CDR3 sequences, approximately 32% occurring once; the ten biggest clones make up approximately 13%. Source: cultured CD8+ T cells from PBMCs, taken from culture after CMV antigen stimulation. Receptors were obtained from a human donor in good health (CMV status not recorded). Some clones in this sample may be carry-over from other donors' samples. Each CDR3 is given with its conserved first and last residue. The D gene is left open where the match is weak. Expanded clones are given a class, and other clones once, few, many or no size at all.

>TRBJ1-4|many|NA|TRBV7-8
TGTGCCAGCAGCTTAGGGTTTAGTGGGCCAGATGAAAAACTGTTTTTT
CASSLGFSGPDEKLFF
>TRBJ2-2|NA|NA|TRBV19
TGTGCCAGTAGTTTTGATGTTGAGCTGTTTTTT
CASSFDVELFF
>TRBJ1-4|NA|TRBD1|TRBV19
TGTGCCAGTACCGGGACAGGATTAGATGAAAAACTGTTTTTT
CASTGTGLDEKLFF
>TRBJ1-5|once|NA|TRBV12-3/TRBV12-4
TGTGCCAGCAGTTCGGTTGGTTGGCAGCCCCAGCATTTT
CASSSVGWQPQHF
>TRBJ1-3|NA|NA|TRBV7-8
TGTGCCAGCAGCCCTCTACTCACTGGAAACACCATATATTTT
CASSPLLTGNTIYF
>TRBJ2-2|NA|NA|TRBV29-1
TGCAGCGTTGAAGATGAGTTCACCGGGGAGCTGTTTTTT
CSVEDEFTGELFF
>TRBJ2-7|NA|NA|TRBV27
TGTGCCAGCAGTTTTTCCCAATCCTACGAGCAGTACTTC
CASSFSQSYEQYF
>TRBJ2-3|NA|NA|TRBV12-5
TGTGCTAGTGGTTTCACCGGGGCTTATACGCAGTATTTT
CASGFTGAYTQYF
>TRBJ1-1|once|TRBD1|TRBV10-3
TGTGCCATCAGTGACGGACAGGGGTATACGACTGAAGCTTTCTTT
CAISDGQGYTTEAFF
>TRBJ2-2|many|NA|TRBV7-2
TGTGCCAGCAGCTTGACCTCACAGTTCACCGGGGAGCTGTTTTTT
CASSLTSQFTGELFF
>TRBJ2-2|few|TRBD1|TRBV5-5
TGTGCCAGCAGCTTGAGTTGGGACAGGGGTAACACCGGGGAGCTGTTTTTT
CASSLSWDRGNTGELFF
>TRBJ1-1|NA|NA|TRBV7-4
TGTGCCAGCAGCTTAGTCCTGGAACTGAACACTGAAGCTTTCTTT
CASSLVLELNTEAFF
>TRBJ2-4|few|TRBD1|TRBV15
TGTGCCACCAGCAGAGATCTGGGGACAGGGATTCAAAACATTCAGTACTTC
CATSRDLGTGIQNIQYF
>TRBJ2-7|NA|NA|TRBV15
TGTGCCACCAGCAGCTGGATGGGCGAGCAGTACTTC
CATSSWMGEQYF
>TRBJ2-3|NA|NA|TRBV10-1
TGCGCCAGCAGTGAGGGCAGGATCACAGATACGCAGTATTTT
CASSEGRITDTQYF
>TRBJ1-5|few|NA|TRBV19
TGTGCCAGCCGGGGGACCGTACGCAATCAGCCCCAGCATTTT
CASRGTVRNQPQHF
>TRBJ1-2|medium-sized|NA|TRBV28
TGTGCCAGCAGTATCCGACGGATCTATGGCTACACCTTC
CASSIRRIYGYTF
>TRBJ1-2|NA|NA|TRBV5-4
TGTGCCAGCAGCGAATCAAGGGGCACTAACTATGGCTACACCTTC
CASSESRGTNYGYTF
>TRBJ2-3|NA|NA|TRBV4-3
TGCGCCAGCAGCCAAGTAGCATCGGCAACAGATACGCAGTATTTT
CASSQVASATDTQYF
>TRBJ2-2|NA|TRBD1|TRBV4-1
TGCGCCAGCAGCCAAGGTCCGACCGGGACAGTCGACACCGGGGAGCTGTTTTTT
CASSQGPTGTVDTGELFF
>TRBJ1-5|few|NA|TRBV20-1
TGCAGTGCTAGAGACTGGATGTATAGCAATCAGCCCCAGCATTTT
CSARDWMYSNQPQHF
>TRBJ2-1|NA|NA|TRBV19
TGTGCCAGTAGTATAGGGGGAGCCATCTACAATGAGCAGTTCTTC
CASSIGGAIYNEQFF
>TRBJ1-5|few|NA|TRBV19
TGTGCCAGTACCATAGGGGGGGTGGGGAATCAGCCCCAGCATTTT
CASTIGGVGNQPQHF
>TRBJ2-4|few|NA|TRBV29-1
TGCAGCGTCGGCGAGGGGGGTAGGGACATTCAGTACTTC
CSVGEGGRDIQYF
>TRBJ1-1|few|TRBD1|TRBV11-3
TGTGCCAGCAGCTCTCGACAGGGTGTTGAAGCTTTCTTT
CASSSRQGVEAFF
>TRBJ1-1|many|TRBD1|TRBV19
TGTGCCAGTCGCGACAGGGGCACTGAAGCTTTCTTT
CASRDRGTEAFF
>TRBJ2-1|NA|TRBD2|TRBV7-9
TGTGCCAGCAGCCCCCCTAGCGGGAAACTCTACAATGAGCAGTTCTTC
CASSPPSGKLYNEQFF
>TRBJ2-5|NA|NA|TRBV7-6
TGTGCCAGCAGCTTACTCCCCTCCGGGGAAGAGACCCAGTACTTC
CASSLLPSGEETQYF
>TRBJ2-1|NA|NA|TRBV29-1
TGCAGCGTTGAAGATTACGGCAGTAAATCCTACAATGAGCAGTTCTTC
CSVEDYGSKSYNEQFF
>TRBJ2-1|many|NA|TRBV7-2
TGTGCCAGCTCCATGGCCGGGGGCTACTACTACAATGAGCAGTTCTTC
CASSMAGGYYYNEQFF
>TRBJ2-2|NA|NA|TRBV6-5
TGTGCCAGCAGAAGCACCCTGGGATTTACCGGGGAGCTGTTTTTT
CASRSTLGFTGELFF
>TRBJ1-2|few|NA|TRBV5-5
TGTGCCAGCAGCTTGGTGGAGGATCACGGCTACACCTTC
CASSLVEDHGYTF
>TRBJ2-5|many|TRBD2|TRBV12-3/TRBV12-4
TGTGCCAGCACCGCAAGGTGGCTAGCGGATCAAGAGACCCAGTACTTC
CASTARWLADQETQYF
>TRBJ2-7|few|TRBD1|TRBV4-2
TGTGCCAGCAGCCAAGTGGGGGCCCGGACAGGGTACGAGCAGTACTTC
CASSQVGARTGYEQYF
>TRBJ2-7|few|TRBD2|TRBV7-6
TGTGCCAGCAGCTTAGCGCGACTAGCGGGGGGAACCTACGAGCAGTACTTC
CASSLARLAGGTYEQYF
>TRBJ1-5|NA|NA|TRBV20-1
TGCAGTGCTAACCCCTTTAACAGGGTGAGCAATCAGCCCCAGCATTTT
CSANPFNRVSNQPQHF
>TRBJ1-5|few|NA|TRBV27
TGTGCCAGCAGTTTATCTGGCACGACCCTAGGGGCCCAGCATTTT
CASSLSGTTLGAQHF
>TRBJ1-1|NA|NA|TRBV3-1
TGTGCCAGCAGCCAAGAGCTCATGAACACTGAAGCTTTCTTT
CASSQELMNTEAFF